The clone carrying this T cell receptor beta chain was counted once. Its antigen is undetermined. A much more abundant neighbour one base away suggests this may be a read error. A J-beta primer mix and a sample-barcoded 5' primer were used in a second PCR of about 7 to 12 cycles. TCRdb independently ran MiXCR on the 5' RACE reads; one entry per CDR3 protein. The sample consists of roughly 570,000 distinct CDR3 sequences, about 26% of them appearing once. The CDR3 runs 13 residues. The data were taken from a study of blood T cells in healthy people across ages. Study results and limitations: Changes in expanded clonotypes were possibly confounded, as the CMV status of donors was unknown.

The sequencing sample was made of blood. V is TRBV12-3 or TRBV12-4 and J is TRBJ2-5; 8 bases map to TRBD1. The receptor's source is a woman in her sixties or seventies in good health. The CDR3 DNA reads TGTGCCAGCGAATCAGGGGGCAGGGAGACCCGGTACTTC. It yields the protein CASESGGRETRYF.